This TCR beta chain was sequenced during a study of Ad26.COV2.S vaccination and SARS-CoV-2 variants (dated by TCRdb to the early 2020s). With regard to the full study: Vaccine-arm donors were drawn from COV1001, a multicentre, randomized, double-blind, placebo-controlled phase I-IIa trial of Ad26.COV2.S in healthy adults. Participants in the trial were split at random into five groups of five each, receiving low-dose or high-dose Ad26.COV2.S once or twice, or else placebo on both occasions. A total of around 32 samples were included in the TCR-sequenced set, comprising roughly 19 Ad26.COV2.S vaccine recipients, 5 placebo recipients and 8 SARS-CoV-2 convalescent individuals. The specificity and breadth of SARS-CoV-2-reactive T cell receptors after Ad26.COV2.S vaccination were assessed by TCRbeta repertoire sequencing. Blinding of investigators to trial group allocation was maintained during experiments and outcome assessment. Dosing of Ad26.COV2.S was intramuscular, at either 5x10^10 or 1x10^11 viral particles, delivered as one shot or as two shots spaced 56 days apart. The research as a whole found: After vaccination, substantial breadth of spike-specific CD8+ and CD4+ T cell responses was reported. Vaccine and placebo recipients had comparable non-spike TCR breadth, which fits with the vaccine containing only spike. The study lacked the statistical power to compare responses across vaccine doses or regimens. The authors noted that total T cell responses may have been underestimated by the TCR breadth and depth analyses. Higher spike-specific TCR breadth was observed in Ad26.COV2.S recipients than in placebo recipients (P = 0.0014).

The immunoSEQ Assay was the method used to sequence TCRbeta CDR3 regions. After extraction, genomic DNA underwent amplification by bias-controlled multiplex PCR, followed by high-throughput sequencing. The published analysis was carried out like this. To quantify the absolute abundance of every unique TCRbeta CDR3 region, sequences were collapsed and filtered. T cell fraction was estimated by normalizing TCRbeta template counts to usable DNA, which was measured by amplifying reference genes present in all nucleated cells. Repertoire TCRs were annotated as SARS-CoV-2-specific when V gene, CDR3 amino acid sequence and J gene were exactly matched to a known reactive TCR set. The reference SARS-CoV-2 TCR set came from MIRA and was filtered for enrichment in COVID-19-positive ImmuneCODE repertoires, removing public or cross-reactive TCRs. Based on the MIRA antigens, annotated TCRs were further analysed at the level of specific ORF or position within ORF. Breadth was defined as the number of annotated unique rearrangements divided by the total number of unique productive rearrangements, and depth was defined as the summed frequency of the annotated unique rearrangements. Two-sided Wilcoxon rank-sum tests were applied when comparing TCR breadth between groups. What TCRdb holds here is the immuneACCESS table cut down to in-frame rearrangements. Part of the clones is not present; checked against another copy, under half of the missing clones reflect an unresolved V gene, and the others are unexplained. That table furnishes V, J and clone size, whereas the DNA furnished D and trimming. The sample table lists roughly 700,000 clones, around 92% of them with a count of one. The ten largest clonotypes hold 1.5% of the sample.

Of note for this clone: Its antigen remains unidentified. Base quality data are lacking; no much larger clone is found one base away.

The V and J ends are trimmed by 8 bases and 5 bases, leaving 18 bases between them. The CDR3 runs 14 residues from the cysteine to the phenylalanine. Of all the DNA, just the CDR3 is kept, 42 bases in frame from base 1. Taken from the germline V gene, the CDR1 and CDR2 loops are MNHEY and SVGAGI. Explained via the paper, the treatment or condition label denotes: about 20 received Ad26.COV2.S at low or high dose, single or two shots; 5 received placebo; per-sample allocation not given. Repertoires of vaccine and placebo recipients were sequenced from samples collected on day 63 after the first injection. In Cohort 1b, fewer than 30 adults aged 18-55 years were enrolled at a single site in Boston, USA, between 29 July and 7 August 2020. Ad26.COV2.S was a replication-incompetent adenovirus type 26 vector expressing a prefusion-stabilized SARS-CoV-2 spike protein from the original Wuhan strain.

The V and J segments used are TRBV6-5 and TRBJ2-5, with TRBD2 as a weak D call on 7 bases. The receptor comes from a person between 18 and 65 years old who received the Ad26.COV2.S COVID-19 vaccine or a placebo. This sample comprised peripheral blood, obtained in a trial of Ad26.COV2.S vaccine versus placebo. The CDR3 protein is CASYERGGTETQYF. The DNA sequence follows: TGTGCCAGCTATGAGAGGGGGGGGACGGAGACCCAGTACTTC.